This T cell receptor (beta chain) was captured in a study of T cells after somatic rescue of genetic block. Here immunoSEQ multiplex PCR was the method, and the copy in TCRdb shows in-frame clones only, minus some. The sample has 55,000 to 75,000 clones, about nine tenths seen once. Germline lookup yields CDR1 LNHDA and CDR2 SQIVND (reference sequence). Trimming cost V 0 bases and J 0 bases, with 16 bases left between them. This CDR3 contains 18 residues. The sequence came from a man aged 35-49 years. V usage is TRBV19 and J usage is TRBJ2-3; no clear D gene. Specimen: peripheral blood mononuclear cells (PBMCs). The CDR3 DNA reads TGTGCCAGTAGTATAGAGGGCAGGCCGCTTTCAAGCACAGATACGCAGTATTTT. Protein sequence: CASSIEGRPLSSTDTQYF.